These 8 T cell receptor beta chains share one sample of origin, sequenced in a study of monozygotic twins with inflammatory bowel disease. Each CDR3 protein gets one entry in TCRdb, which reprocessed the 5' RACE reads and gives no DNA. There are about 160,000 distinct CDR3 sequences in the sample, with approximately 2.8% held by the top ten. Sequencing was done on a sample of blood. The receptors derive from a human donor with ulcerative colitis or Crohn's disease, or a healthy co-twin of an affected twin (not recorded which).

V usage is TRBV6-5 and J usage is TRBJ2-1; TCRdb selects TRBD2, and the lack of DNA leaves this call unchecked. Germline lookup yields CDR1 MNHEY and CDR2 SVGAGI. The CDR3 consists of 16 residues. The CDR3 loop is CASSYSGSGVYNEQFF.

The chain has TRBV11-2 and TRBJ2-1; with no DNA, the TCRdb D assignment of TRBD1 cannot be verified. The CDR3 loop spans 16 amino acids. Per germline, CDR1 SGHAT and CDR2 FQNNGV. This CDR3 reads CASSSDTWGGDNEQFF.

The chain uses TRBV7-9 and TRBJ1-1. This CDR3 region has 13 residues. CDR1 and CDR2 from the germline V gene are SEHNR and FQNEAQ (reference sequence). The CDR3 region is CASSSPLNTEAFF.

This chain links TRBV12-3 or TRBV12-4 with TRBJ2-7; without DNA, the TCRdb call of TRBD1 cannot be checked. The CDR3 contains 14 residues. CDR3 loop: CASKKTGDFYEQYF.

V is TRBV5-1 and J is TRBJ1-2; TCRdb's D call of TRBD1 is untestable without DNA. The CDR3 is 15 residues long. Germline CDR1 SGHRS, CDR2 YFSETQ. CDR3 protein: CACSPGSARGHGYTF.

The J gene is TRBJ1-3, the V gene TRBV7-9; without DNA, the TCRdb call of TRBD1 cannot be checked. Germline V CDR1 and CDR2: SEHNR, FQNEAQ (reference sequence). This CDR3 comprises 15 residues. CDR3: CASSFDREAGNTIYF.

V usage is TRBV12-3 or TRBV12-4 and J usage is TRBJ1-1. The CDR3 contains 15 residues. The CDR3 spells CASSLRVGTNTEAFF.

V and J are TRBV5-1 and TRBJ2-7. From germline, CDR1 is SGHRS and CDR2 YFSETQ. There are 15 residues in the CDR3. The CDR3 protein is CASSLPSGSSYEQYF.